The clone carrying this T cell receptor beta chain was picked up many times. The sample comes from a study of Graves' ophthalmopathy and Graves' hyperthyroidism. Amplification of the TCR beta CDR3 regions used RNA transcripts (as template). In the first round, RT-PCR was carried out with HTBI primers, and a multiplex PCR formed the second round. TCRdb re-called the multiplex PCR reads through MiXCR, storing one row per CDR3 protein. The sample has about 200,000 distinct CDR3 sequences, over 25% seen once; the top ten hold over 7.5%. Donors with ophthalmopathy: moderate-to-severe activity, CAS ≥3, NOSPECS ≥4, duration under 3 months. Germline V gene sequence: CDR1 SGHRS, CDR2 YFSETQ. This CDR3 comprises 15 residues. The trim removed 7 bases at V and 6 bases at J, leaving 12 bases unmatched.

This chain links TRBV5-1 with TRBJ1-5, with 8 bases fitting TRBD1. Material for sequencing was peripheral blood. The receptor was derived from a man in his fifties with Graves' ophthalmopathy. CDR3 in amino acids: CASAPTGGLGQPQHF. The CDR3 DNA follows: TGCGCCAGCGCCCCCACAGGGGGTCTAGGTCAGCCCCAGCATTTT.